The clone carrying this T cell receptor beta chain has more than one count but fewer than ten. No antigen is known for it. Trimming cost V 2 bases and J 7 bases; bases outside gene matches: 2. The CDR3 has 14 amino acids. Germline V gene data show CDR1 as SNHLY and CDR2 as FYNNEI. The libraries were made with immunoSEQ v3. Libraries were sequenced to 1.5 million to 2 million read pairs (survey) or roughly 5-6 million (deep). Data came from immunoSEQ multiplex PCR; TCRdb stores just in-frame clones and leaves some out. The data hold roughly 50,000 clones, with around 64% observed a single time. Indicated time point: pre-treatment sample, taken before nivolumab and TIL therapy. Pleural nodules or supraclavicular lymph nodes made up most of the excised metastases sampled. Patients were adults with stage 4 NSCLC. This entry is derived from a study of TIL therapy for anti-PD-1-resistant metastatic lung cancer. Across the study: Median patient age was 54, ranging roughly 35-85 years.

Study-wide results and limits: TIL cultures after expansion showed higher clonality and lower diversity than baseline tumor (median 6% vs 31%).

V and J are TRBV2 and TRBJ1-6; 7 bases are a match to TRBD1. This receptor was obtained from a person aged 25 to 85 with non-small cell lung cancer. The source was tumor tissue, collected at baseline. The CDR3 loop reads CASSESRGNSPLHF. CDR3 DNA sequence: TGTGCCAGCAGTGAAAGCAGGGGGAATTCACCCCTCCACTTT.